The clone carrying this T cell receptor (beta chain) was seen only once. Its antigen is unidentified. These data belong to a study of T-cell reconstitution after alpha-beta-depleted transplantation in children. Unique molecular identifiers tagged the TCRbeta library. MiXCR, run by TCRdb on the PCR reads, gives a single entry per CDR3 protein. The table lists some 4,500 distinct CDR3 sequences, less than 30% of them singletons. Overall study results and limits: One year post-transplant, T-cell counts and diversity were largely derived from T cells produced anew. There were reportedly several hundred expanded graft clones from which alpha-beta T cells came about two months after transplant.

This CDR3 comprises 19 residues. V was cut by 9 bases and J by 5 bases, with 34 bases left in between. The V gene's germline CDR1 is MDHEN and CDR2 SYDVKM. This chain joins TRBV28 and TRBJ1-1, with D perhaps matching TRBD1 (5 bases). The source is a boy younger than two who had a stem cell transplant for SCID, so the T cells may come from the graft donor. Sequences were derived from PBMCs, mostly from graft donor cells, sampled 60 days after TCRalphabeta/CD19-depleted stem cell transplant. Here the CDR3 DNA reads TGTGCCAGACGCACGGAAACACTAAGGACACCTAGAGGGTTGACTGAAGCTTTCTTT. This encodes CARRTETLRTPRGLTEAFF.